This TCR beta chain was observed in a study of CD8 T cells in Susac syndrome. The length of the CDR3 is 15 residues. Germline assignment: CDR1 MNHEY and CDR2 SVGEGT. The V gene lost 2 bases and the J gene lost 5 bases, with 16 bases spanning the gap. RNA amounts of about 0.5 to 1 ug underwent reverse transcription with random hexamers. Amplification of TCR beta CDR3 was carried out by immunoSEQ multiplex PCR, which covered 54 Vbeta and 13 Jbeta segments. TCRdb ran MiXCR on the immunoSEQ multiplex PCR reads and lists one entry per CDR3 protein. The data hold about 160,000 distinct CDR3 sequences, with approximately 94% observed a single time. Blood CD8+ and CD4+ T cells underwent high-throughput TCR beta sequencing. The multiple sclerosis control group was made up of treatment-naive patients with stable or active relapsing-remitting disease.

This chain uses TRBV6-2 or TRBV6-3 with TRBJ2-7, with D possibly matching TRBD1 (6 bases). The source is a human donor with multiple sclerosis. The sequenced sample was CD4+ T cells from PBMCs. The CDR3 sequence: CASSYLNRAGDEQYF. The DNA for the CDR3 is TGTGCCAGCAGTTACCTGAACAGGGCTGGGGACGAGCAGTACTTC.